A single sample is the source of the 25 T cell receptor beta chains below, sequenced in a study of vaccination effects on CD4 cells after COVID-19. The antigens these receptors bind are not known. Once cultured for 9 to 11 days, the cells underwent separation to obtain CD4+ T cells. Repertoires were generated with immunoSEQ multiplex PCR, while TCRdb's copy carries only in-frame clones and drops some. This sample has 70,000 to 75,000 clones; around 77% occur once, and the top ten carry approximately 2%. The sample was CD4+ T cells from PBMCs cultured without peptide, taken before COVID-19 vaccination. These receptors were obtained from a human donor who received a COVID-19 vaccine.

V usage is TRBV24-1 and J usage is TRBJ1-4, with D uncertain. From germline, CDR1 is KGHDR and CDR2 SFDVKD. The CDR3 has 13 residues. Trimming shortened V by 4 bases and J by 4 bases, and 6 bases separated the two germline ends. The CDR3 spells CATSDIYNEKLFF. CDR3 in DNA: TGTGCCACCAGTGACATCTATAATGAAAAACTGTTTTTT.

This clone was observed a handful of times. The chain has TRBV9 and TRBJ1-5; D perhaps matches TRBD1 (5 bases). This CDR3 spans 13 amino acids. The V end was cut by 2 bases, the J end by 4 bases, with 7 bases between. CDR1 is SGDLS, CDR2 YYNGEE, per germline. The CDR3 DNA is TGTGCCAGCAGCGTGACAGATAATCAGCCCCAGCATTTT. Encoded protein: CASSVTDNQPQHF.

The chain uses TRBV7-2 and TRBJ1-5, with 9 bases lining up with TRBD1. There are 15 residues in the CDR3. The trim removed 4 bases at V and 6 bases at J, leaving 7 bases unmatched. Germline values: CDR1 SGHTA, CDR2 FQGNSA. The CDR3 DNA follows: TGTGCCAGCAGCTCTGGACAGGGGAGGGGTCAGCCCCAGCATTTT. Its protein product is CASSSGQGRGQPQHF.

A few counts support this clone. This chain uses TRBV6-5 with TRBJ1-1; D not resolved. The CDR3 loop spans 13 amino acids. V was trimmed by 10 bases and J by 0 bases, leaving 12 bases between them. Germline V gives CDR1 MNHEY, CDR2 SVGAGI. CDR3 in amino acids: CATFWTVNTEAFF. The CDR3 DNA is TGTGCCACTTTTTGGACGGTGAACACTGAAGCTTTCTTT.

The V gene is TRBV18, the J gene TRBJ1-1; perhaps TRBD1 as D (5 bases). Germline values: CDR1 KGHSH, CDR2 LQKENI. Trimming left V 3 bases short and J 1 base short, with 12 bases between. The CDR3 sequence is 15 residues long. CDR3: CASSPDDGQNTEAFF. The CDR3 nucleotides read TGTGCCAGCTCACCTGACGACGGACAGAACACTGAAGCTTTCTTT.

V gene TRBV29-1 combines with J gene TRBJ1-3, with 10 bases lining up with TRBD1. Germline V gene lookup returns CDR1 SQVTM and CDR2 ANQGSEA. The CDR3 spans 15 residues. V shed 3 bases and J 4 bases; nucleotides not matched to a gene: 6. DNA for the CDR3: TGCAGCGTTGAGCTGGGACAGGGGAGAGGAAACACCATATATTTT. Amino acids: CSVELGQGRGNTIYF.

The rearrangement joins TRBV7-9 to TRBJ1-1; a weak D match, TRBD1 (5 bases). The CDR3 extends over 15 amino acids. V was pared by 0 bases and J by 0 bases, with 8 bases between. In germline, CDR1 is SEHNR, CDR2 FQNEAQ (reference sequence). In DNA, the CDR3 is TGTGCCAGCAGCTTAGCAGGGGAGGTGAACACTGAAGCTTTCTTT. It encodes CASSLAGEVNTEAFF.

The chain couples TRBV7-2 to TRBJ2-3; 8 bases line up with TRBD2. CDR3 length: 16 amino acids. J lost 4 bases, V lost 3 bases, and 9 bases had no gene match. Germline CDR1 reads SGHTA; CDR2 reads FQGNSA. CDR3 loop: CASSFTGGPISDTQYF. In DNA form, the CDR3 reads TGTGCCAGCAGCTTCACGGGGGGGCCGATCTCAGATACGCAGTATTTT.

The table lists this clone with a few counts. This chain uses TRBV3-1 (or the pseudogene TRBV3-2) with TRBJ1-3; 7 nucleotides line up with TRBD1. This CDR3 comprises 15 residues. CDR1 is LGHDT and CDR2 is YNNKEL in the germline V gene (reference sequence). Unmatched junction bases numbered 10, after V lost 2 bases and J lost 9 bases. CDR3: CASSQRRQGTGTIYF. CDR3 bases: TGTGCCAGCAGCCAAAGGAGACAGGGAACGGGCACCATATATTTT.

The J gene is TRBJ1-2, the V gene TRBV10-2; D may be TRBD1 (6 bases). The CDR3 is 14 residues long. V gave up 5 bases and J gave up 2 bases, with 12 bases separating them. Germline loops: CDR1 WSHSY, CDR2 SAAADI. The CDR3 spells CASSKTQGNYGYTF. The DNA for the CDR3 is TGCGCCAGCAGTAAAACACAGGGAAACTATGGCTACACCTTC.

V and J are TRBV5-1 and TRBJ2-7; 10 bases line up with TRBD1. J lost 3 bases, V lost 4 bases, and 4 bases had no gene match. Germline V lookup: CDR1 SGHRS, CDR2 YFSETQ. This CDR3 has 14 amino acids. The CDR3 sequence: CASSPGDRGYEQYV. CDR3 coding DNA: TGCGCCAGCAGCCCGGGGGACAGGGGCTACGAGCAGTACGTC.

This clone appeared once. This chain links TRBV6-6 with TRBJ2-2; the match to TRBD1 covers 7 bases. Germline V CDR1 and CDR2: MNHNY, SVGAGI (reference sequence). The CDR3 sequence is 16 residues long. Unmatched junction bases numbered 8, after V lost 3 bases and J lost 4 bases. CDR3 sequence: CASSYSGQAFTGELFF. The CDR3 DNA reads TGTGCCAGCAGTTATTCAGGACAGGCGTTCACCGGGGAGCTGTTTTTT.

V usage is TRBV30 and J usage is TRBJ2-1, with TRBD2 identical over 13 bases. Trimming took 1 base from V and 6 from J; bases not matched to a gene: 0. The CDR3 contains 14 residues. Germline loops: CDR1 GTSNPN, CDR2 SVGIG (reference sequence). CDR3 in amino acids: CAWSGLAGGNEQFF. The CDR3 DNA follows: TGTGCCTGGAGTGGACTAGCGGGGGGCAATGAGCAGTTCTTC.

CDR3 nucleotide sequence: TGTGCCAGCAGCTTAGGGCAGGACTATGGCTACACCTTC. Protein product: CASSLGQDYGYTF. The rearrangement links TRBV7-8 to TRBJ1-2; D unclear. The V gene's germline CDR1 is SGHVS and CDR2 FQNEAQ. The CDR3 length is 13 residues. The V end lost 1 base, the J end lost 3 bases, and 6 bases lay between the germline ends.

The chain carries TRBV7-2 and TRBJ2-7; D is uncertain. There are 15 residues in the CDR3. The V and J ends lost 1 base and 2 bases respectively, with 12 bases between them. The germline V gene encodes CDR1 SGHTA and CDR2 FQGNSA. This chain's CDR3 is CASSLGSALTYEQYV. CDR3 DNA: TGTGCCAGCAGCTTAGGATCAGCGTTGACCTACGAGCAGTACGTC.

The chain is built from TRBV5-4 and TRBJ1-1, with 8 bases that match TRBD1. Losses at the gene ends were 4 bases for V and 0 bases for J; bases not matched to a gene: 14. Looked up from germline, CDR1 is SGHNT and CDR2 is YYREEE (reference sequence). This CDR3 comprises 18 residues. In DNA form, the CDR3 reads TGTGCCAGCAGCCCCCACACAGGGGGAAGTATGGTGAACACTGAAGCTTTCTTT. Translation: CASSPHTGGSMVNTEAFF.

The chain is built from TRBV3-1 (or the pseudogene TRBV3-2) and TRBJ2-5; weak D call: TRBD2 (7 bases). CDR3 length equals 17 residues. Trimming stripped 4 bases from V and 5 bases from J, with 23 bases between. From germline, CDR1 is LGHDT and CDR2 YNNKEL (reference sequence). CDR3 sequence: CASSPVMRWGGIETQYF. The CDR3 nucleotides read TGTGCCAGCAGCCCCGTTATGAGGTGGGGGGGCATCGAGACCCAGTACTTC.

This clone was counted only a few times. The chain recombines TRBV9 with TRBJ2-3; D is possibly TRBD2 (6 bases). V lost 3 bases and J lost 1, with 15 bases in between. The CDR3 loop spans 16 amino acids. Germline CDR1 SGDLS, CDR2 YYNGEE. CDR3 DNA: TGTGCCAGCAGCGGAGGGAGGCAGGTCCGCACAGATACGCAGTATTTT. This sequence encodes CASSGGRQVRTDTQYF.

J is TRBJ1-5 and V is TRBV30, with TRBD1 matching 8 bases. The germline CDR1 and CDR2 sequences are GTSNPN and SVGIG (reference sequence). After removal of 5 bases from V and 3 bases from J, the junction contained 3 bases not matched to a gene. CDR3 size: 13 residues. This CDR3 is CAWSGGFNQPQHF. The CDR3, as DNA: TGTGCCTGGTCAGGGGGCTTCAATCAGCCCCAGCATTTT.

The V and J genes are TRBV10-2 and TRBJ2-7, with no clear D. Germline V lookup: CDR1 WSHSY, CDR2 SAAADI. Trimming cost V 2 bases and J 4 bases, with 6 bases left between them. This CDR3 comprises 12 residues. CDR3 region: CASSEGSYEQYV. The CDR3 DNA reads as TGCGCCAGCAGTGAGGGCAGTTACGAGCAGTACGTC.

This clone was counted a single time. The DNA of the CDR3 is TGTGCCAGCAGCCAAGAATACGTACAAGAGACCCAGTACTTC. Encoded protein: CASSQEYVQETQYF. The J gene is TRBJ2-5, the V gene TRBV3-1 (or the pseudogene TRBV3-2); D remains ambiguous. The germline V gene has CDR1 LGHDT and CDR2 YNNKEL (reference sequence). The CDR3 length is 14 residues. Trimming took 0 bases from V and 2 from J, leaving 7 bases between them.

The CDR3, as DNA: TGTGCCAGCAGTTCCGGGACTAGCTTATACTCAGATACGCAGTATTTT. Its translation is CASSSGTSLYSDTQYF. The chain is built from TRBV27 and TRBJ2-3, with TRBD2 matching 9 bases. The CDR3 consists of 16 residues. J lost 4 bases, V lost 4 bases, and 9 bases had no gene match. Per germline, CDR1 MNHEY and CDR2 SMNVEV (reference sequence).

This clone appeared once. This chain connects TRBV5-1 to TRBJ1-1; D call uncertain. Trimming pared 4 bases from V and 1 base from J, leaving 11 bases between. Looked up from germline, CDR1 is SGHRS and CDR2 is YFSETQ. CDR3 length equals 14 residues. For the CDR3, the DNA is TGCGCCAGCAGCCTTATAGGCGAGAACACTGAAGCTTTCTTT. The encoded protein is CASSLIGENTEAFF.

DNA for the CDR3: TGCGCCAGCAGGGGGGGGGCTGCGAACACCGGGGAGCTGTTTTTT. Amino acids: CASRGGAANTGELFF. V gene TRBV10-2 combines with J gene TRBJ2-2; tentative D call: TRBD2 (7 bases). Germline lookup yields CDR1 WSHSY and CDR2 SAAADI. V dropped 6 bases and J dropped 0 bases, with 11 bases sitting between them. The CDR3 is 15 amino acids.

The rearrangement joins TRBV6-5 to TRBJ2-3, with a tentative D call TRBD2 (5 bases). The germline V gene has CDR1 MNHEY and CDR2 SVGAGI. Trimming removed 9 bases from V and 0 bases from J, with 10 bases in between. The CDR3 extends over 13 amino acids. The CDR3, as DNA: TGTGCCAGTCGGGGTCAGAGCACAGATACGCAGTATTTT. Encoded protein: CASRGQSTDTQYF.